The 24 T cell receptor beta chains below come from one sample, sequenced in a study of T cells in tuberculosis. As to time point: new active TB diagnosis, blood taken before or within 7 days of starting treatment. The data were produced by immunoSEQ multiplex PCR, yet TCRdb's version contains in-frame clones alone and is incomplete. The profile covers tens of thousands of clones, with approximately 90% appearing a single time and about 2.4% taken by the ten largest. The source was PBMCs, collected at tuberculosis diagnosis. Receptors were obtained from an adult with tuberculosis.

The V and J genes are TRBV12-5 and TRBJ2-1, with D perhaps TRBD1 (5 bases). Germline loops: CDR1 LGHNT, CDR2 FRNRAP. Deletions cut 4 bases from V and 3 bases from J, with 19 bases between. The CDR3 is made up of 17 amino acids. CDR3 DNA: TGTGCTAGTGGTTCCCTCCTCCCCGCAGGGCACTACAATGAGCAGTTCTTC. It codes for CASGSLLPAGHYNEQFF.

The chain couples TRBV18 to TRBJ1-2; 7 positions match TRBD1. The trim removed 2 bases at V and 4 bases at J, leaving 7 bases unmatched. The CDR3 totals 15 residues. Germline CDR1 is KGHSH and CDR2 is LQKENI. CDR3 nucleotide sequence: TGTGCCAGCTCACCAACCGGGACAGAGGGCTATGGCTACACCTTC. Protein: CASSPTGTEGYGYTF.

This clone was counted a few times. The final CDR3 position lacks the conserved phenylalanine or tryptophan, pointing to a likely read error. No DNA is shown, since the ends of the CDR3 on it are uncertain; the CDR3 is the one TCRdb lists. The rearrangement joins TRBV12-1 to TRBJ1-6; the D segment call TRBD1 is taken from the table without a DNA check. TRBV12-1 is shown as a pseudogene. The CDR3 length is 15 residues, termini included. This chain's CDR3 is CASNQDRDTQFVTFL.

V gene TRBV6-4 combines with J gene TRBJ2-3; perhaps TRBD2 as D (7 bases). Germline values: CDR1 MRHNA, CDR2 SNTAGT. The V gene lost 4 bases and the J gene lost 4 bases, with 12 bases spanning the gap. The CDR3 is 14 residues long. The DNA for the CDR3 is TGTGCCAGCAGTGGGGGAGGGGGTGCAGATACGCAGTATTTT. The encoded protein is CASSGGGGADTQYF.

V and J are TRBV5-1 and TRBJ1-2; a possible D gene is TRBD1 (5 bases). Looked up from germline, CDR1 is SGHRS and CDR2 is YFSETQ. The V and J ends lost 4 bases and 8 bases respectively, with 24 bases between them. This CDR3 contains 16 residues. The CDR3 nucleotides read TGCGCCAGCAGCCCAGGTCTTACAGGCCCTGGAAGGGGCTACACCTTC. Residues: CASSPGLTGPGRGYTF.

DNA of the CDR3: TGTGCCAGCAGTCAAACAGGGGGCGCGGAGTACGAGCAGTACGTC. Translated, it gives CASSQTGGAEYEQYV. The rearrangement links TRBV2 to TRBJ2-7, with 9 bases identical to TRBD1. Germline loops: CDR1 SNHLY, CDR2 FYNNEI. The CDR3 runs 15 residues. V was pared by 5 bases and J by 4 bases, with 9 bases of the junction left unmatched.

CDR3: CASSLGASTDTQYF. CDR3 nucleotide sequence: TGCGCCAGCAGCCTGGGGGCTAGCACAGATACGCAGTATTTT. This chain links TRBV5-1 with TRBJ2-3, with a tentative D call TRBD1 (6 bases). The CDR3 runs to 14 residues. CDR1 and CDR2 (germline): SGHRS, YFSETQ. The V and J ends lost 4 bases and 0 bases respectively, with 9 bases between them.

The V gene is TRBV9, the J gene TRBJ1-3; 7 nucleotides agree with TRBD1. CDR1 SGDLS and CDR2 YYNGEE come from the germline V gene. V was clipped by 3 bases and J by 3 bases; unmatched bases: 0. The CDR3 runs 13 residues. CDR3 nucleotides: TGTGCCAGCAGCGGGGACAGTGGAAACACCATATATTTT. Protein sequence: CASSGDSGNTIYF.

The CDR3 spells CASSRGQGTDTQYF. The CDR3 DNA follows: TGCGCCAGCAGCCGCGGACAGGGCACAGATACGCAGTATTTT. The chain recombines TRBV5-1 with TRBJ2-3; TRBD1 matches at 7 bases. The CDR3 runs to 14 residues. J lost 1 base, V lost 4 bases, and 3 bases had no gene match. Looked up from germline, CDR1 is SGHRS and CDR2 is YFSETQ.

V and J are TRBV6-1 and TRBJ1-5; 9 bases line up with TRBD1. The CDR3 sequence is 15 residues long. Per germline, CDR1 MNHNS and CDR2 SASEGT. Germline trimming cut 8 bases from V and 4 bases from J; bases unmatched to any gene: 9. The CDR3 DNA reads TGTGCCAGCCATAGACAGACAGGGGGAAATCAGCCCCAGCATTTT. Amino acids: CASHRQTGGNQPQHF.

The CDR3 sequence is CASSSQAGGRTDTQYF. For the CDR3, the DNA is TGTGCCAGCAGTTCACAGGCGGGGGGACGCACAGATACGCAGTATTTT. The gene calls are TRBV7-2 and TRBJ2-3, with 8 bases identical to TRBD2. The ends lost 6 bases at V and 1 base at J; junction bases unmatched: 9. Germline V CDR1 and CDR2: SGHTA, FQGNSA. CDR3 size: 16 residues.

This clone was seen once. The CDR3 loop is CASSRTGEGEKLFF. The DNA of the CDR3 is TGTGCCAGCAGTCGGACAGGGGAAGGGGAAAAACTGTTTTTT. The chain couples TRBV6-5 to TRBJ1-4; 9 bases map to TRBD1. V lost 5 bases, J lost 8 bases, and 6 bases stayed unmatched. The germline V gene encodes CDR1 MNHEY and CDR2 SVGAGI. The CDR3 totals 14 residues.

This clone was observed a single time. V is TRBV27 and J is TRBJ1-1; 8 bases agree with TRBD1. V trimming: 6 bases; J trimming: 0 bases; junction bases outside the gene matches: 6. The CDR3 has 15 amino acids. CDR1 is MNHEY, CDR2 SMNVEV, per germline (reference sequence). The CDR3 loop reads CASSRQGSMNTEAFF. CDR3 coding DNA: TGTGCCAGCAGCCGACAGGGGAGTATGAACACTGAAGCTTTCTTT.

The V and J genes are TRBV6-1 and TRBJ1-5, with D possibly matching TRBD1 (6 bases). The V end lost 4 bases, the J end lost 1 base, and 8 bases lay between the germline ends. The CDR3 has 14 residues. CDR1 and CDR2 (germline): MNHNS, SASEGT. Here the CDR3 DNA reads TGTGCCAGCAGTGCCGGACAGAGCAATCAGCCCCAGCATTTT. It is translated as CASSAGQSNQPQHF.

The chain combines TRBV11-2 with TRBJ1-3; 9 nucleotides agree with TRBD1. The V segment lost 4 bases and the J segment 8 bases; nucleotides outside the gene matches: 12. CDR1 is SGHAT, CDR2 FQNNGV, per germline. The CDR3 runs 16 residues. CDR3 protein: CASSSGLGQGSDTIYF. Here the CDR3 DNA reads TGTGCCAGCAGCTCGGGCTTGGGACAGGGTAGTGACACCATATATTTT.

The chain couples TRBV5-1 to TRBJ2-2; 9 bases are shared with TRBD1. J gave up 7 bases and V 0 bases, and 10 bases lay outside the gene matches. The CDR3 covers 17 residues. Germline CDR1 reads SGHRS; CDR2 reads YFSETQ. CDR3 region: CASSLADRGPLGGELFF. The CDR3 DNA is TGCGCCAGCAGCTTGGCGGACAGGGGCCCTTTGGGCGGGGAGCTGTTTTTT. Using reference TRBV5-1 and TRBJ2-2 for the parts outside the CDR3, the full variable domain is KAGVTQTPRYLIKTRGQQVTLSCSPISGHRSVSWYQQTPGQGLQFLFEYFSETQRNKGNFPGRFSGRQFSNSRSEMNVSTLELGDSALYLCASSLADRGPLGGELFFGEGSRLTVL.

This chain uses TRBV19 with TRBJ2-4; 7 nucleotides match TRBD1. With 3 bases clipped from V and 8 bases from J, the junction kept 7 bases outside the gene matches. CDR1 and CDR2 (germline): LNHDA, SQIVND (reference sequence). The CDR3 has 14 residues. Written as DNA, the CDR3 is TGTGCCAGTAGTATCGACAGGGTGTGGGACATTCAGTACTTC. Its translation: CASSIDRVWDIQYF.

The chain employs TRBV29-1 and TRBJ1-2, with TRBD1 identical over 7 bases. Germline values: CDR1 SQVTM, CDR2 ANQGSEA. CDR3 size: 13 residues. Unmatched junction bases numbered 10, after V lost 5 bases and J lost 7 bases. In nucleotides, the CDR3 is TGCAGCGTTCTTTCCGACAGGGTCTCTGGCTACACCTTC. It specifies CSVLSDRVSGYTF.

The chain recombines TRBV30 with TRBJ1-5, with D unclear. CDR3 length equals 11 residues. The germline V gene has CDR1 GTSNPN and CDR2 SVGIG (reference sequence). The germline V and J ends were trimmed by 0 bases and 15 bases, with 12 bases remaining between them. In DNA, the CDR3 is TGTGCCTGGAGTGTGGAGGGCCAAAGGCATTTT. It codes for CAWSVEGQRHF.

The CDR3 reads CASSLGGQPSNQPQHF. CDR3 coding DNA: TGTGCCAGCAGCCTGGGTGGGCAGCCTAGCAATCAGCCCCAGCATTTT. The chain couples TRBV7-2 to TRBJ1-5; D is ambiguous. Deletions cut 5 bases from V and 0 bases from J, with 14 bases between. The CDR3 extends over 16 amino acids. Germline loops: CDR1 SGHTA, CDR2 FQGNSA.

The chain combines TRBV11-3 with TRBJ2-2; D is perhaps TRBD1 (6 bases). V was shortened by 4 bases and J by 0 bases, with 12 bases between the two germline ends. Germline V gives CDR1 SGHNT, CDR2 YENEEA. The CDR3 extends over 16 amino acids. CDR3 amino acids: CASSSGHLANTGELFF. The CDR3 nucleotides read TGTGCCAGCAGCTCGGGACACCTCGCGAACACCGGGGAGCTGTTTTTT.

The chain joins TRBV4-2 to TRBJ1-4; a possible D gene is TRBD1 (6 bases). The CDR3 covers 17 residues. CDR1 is LGHNA, CDR2 YNFKEQ, per germline. V lost 3 bases and J 2 bases, leaving 16 bases between the germline ends. CDR3 sequence (DNA): TGTGCCAGCAGCCAGATCAGGGGCCAAGGGACTAATGAAAAACTGTTTTTT. Protein: CASSQIRGQGTNEKLFF.

The CDR3 region has the DNA TGTGCCTGGAGTAGAAACAGATACTATGGCTACACCTTC. Translating gives CAWSRNRYYGYTF. The chain employs TRBV30 and TRBJ1-2; D uncertain. The CDR3 length is 13 residues. The germline V gene encodes CDR1 GTSNPN and CDR2 SVGIG (reference sequence). Trimming removed 2 bases at V and 3 bases at J, with 10 bases between.

The chain has TRBV21-1 and TRBJ2-7; TRBD1 reflects the table's D call only, with no check against the DNA. TRBV21-1 is recorded as a pseudogene. This CDR3 contains 18 residues. The CDR3 loop is CASSNAHIGLLNSYEQYF. CDR3 bases: TGTGCCAGCAGCAATGCACACATTGGTCTGCTTAACTCCTACGAGCAGTACTTC.